This T cell receptor (beta chain) was retrieved from a study of blood T cells in healthy people across ages. Study-wide results and limits: It was the long-lived donors that had more naive CD4+ cells and higher diversity than aged donors.

This clonotype occurred once. The antigen is unknown. Primers used in a second PCR of roughly 6 to 11 cycles were a sample-barcoded 5' primer and a J-beta primer mix. With 12 random nucleotides, a template-switch adaptor tagged each individual cDNA molecule. TCRdb called the 5' RACE reads again in MiXCR, with one record for every CDR3 protein. The sample shows some 1.5 million distinct CDR3 sequences, over 25% of them seen only once. The V gene's germline CDR1 is SGHRS and CDR2 YFSETQ. The CDR3 is 15 amino acids. V trimming: 7 bases; J trimming: 6 bases; junction bases outside the gene matches: 10. The chain recombines TRBV5-1 with TRBJ2-1; the match to TRBD2 covers 10 bases. This clonotype originated in a woman in her 30s in good health. The sequencing input was blood. Here the CDR3 DNA reads TGCGCCAGCGCCTTCGGGAGCGGGGGGGCCAATGAGCAGTTCTTC. This sequence encodes CASAFGSGGANEQFF.